The 21 T cell receptor beta chains listed next were all sequenced from one sample in a study of cytomegalovirus exposure and HLA in healthy donors. A multiplex PCR was run with 60 Vbeta primers and 13 Jbeta primers. Profiling relied on immunoSEQ multiplex PCR, and the TCRdb table lists in-frame clones only, not all of them. The profile covers 90,000 to 130,000 clones, with roughly 80% appearing a single time and around a fifth taken by the ten largest. What was sequenced was PBMCs. The receptors derive from a young man in good health and CMV-seropositive.

The chain carries TRBV21-1 and TRBJ2-7; TRBD2 is the table's D call, not checked against the DNA. TRBV21-1 is classified as a pseudogene. The length of the CDR3 is 15 residues. This CDR3 reads CASSQFLATNYEQYF. In DNA, the CDR3 is TGTGCCAGCAGCCAATTTCTAGCGACGAACTACGAGCAGTACTTC.

The rearrangement links TRBV27 to TRBJ2-7; 8 positions agree with TRBD2. This CDR3 has 18 amino acids. Germline V CDR1 and CDR2: MNHEY, SMNVEV (reference sequence). The V and J ends lost 2 bases and 7 bases, in that order; junction bases with no gene match: 19. CDR3: CASSLGVGAGLEGGEQYV. The CDR3 DNA follows: TGTGCCAGCAGTTTAGGGGTGGGGGCGGGACTAGAAGGAGGGGAGCAGTACGTC.

The chain combines TRBV6-6 with TRBJ1-2; no reliable D call. Trimming took 1 base from V and 6 from J, leaving 9 bases between them. Germline V gene sequence: CDR1 MNHNY, CDR2 SVGAGI (reference sequence). This CDR3 has 13 residues. For the CDR3, the DNA is TGTGCCAGCAGTTACTACCAACAGAATGGCTACACCTTC. Translation: CASSYYQQNGYTF.

J is TRBJ2-7 and V is TRBV11-2; weak D call: TRBD1 (6 bases). CDR1 and CDR2 (germline): SGHAT, FQNNGV. Deletions cut 1 base from V and 3 bases from J, with 7 bases between. This CDR3 has 13 residues. The CDR3 nucleotides are TGTGCCAGCAGCTTAGGGGGGCACTACGAGCAGTACTTC. The encoded protein is CASSLGGHYEQYF.

The CDR3 reads CASSQSRRNYEQYV. Here the CDR3 DNA reads TGCGCCAGCAGTCAATCGAGGAGAAACTACGAGCAGTACGTC. The rearrangement uses TRBV23-1 and TRBJ2-7, with D uncertain. TRBV23-1 falls under the ORF class, with uncertain function. V was trimmed by 0 bases and J by 3 bases, leaving 9 bases between them. The CDR3 consists of 14 residues.

This clone was seen a few times. The chain links TRBV7-9 to TRBJ2-3; 7 positions match TRBD1. V lost 5 bases to trimming and J lost 2 bases; unmatched junction nucleotides: 13. Germline assignment: CDR1 SEHNR and CDR2 FQNEAQ (reference sequence). The CDR3 totals 17 residues. The CDR3 bases are TGTGCCAGCAGCCCTCAACAGGGGAATAGGATCACAGATACGCAGTATTTT. It translates to CASSPQQGNRITDTQYF.

A single count supports this clone. In nucleotides, the CDR3 is TGTGCCAGCAGCCTTGGGACAAGAGGAAACACCATATATTTT. It encodes CASSLGTRGNTIYF. The J gene is TRBJ1-3, the V gene TRBV5-4, with D possibly matching TRBD1 (6 bases). Per germline, CDR1 SGHNT and CDR2 YYREEE (reference sequence). V was trimmed by 4 bases and J by 4 bases, leaving 12 bases between them. There are 14 residues in the CDR3.

This sequence joins TRBV21-1 and TRBJ2-2; TRBD2, the D gene given by the table, was not confirmed from the DNA. TRBV21-1 is listed as a pseudogene. This CDR3 spans 21 amino acids. In DNA, the CDR3 is TGTGCCAGCAGCTCCTTATTTGAGGACGAGCGGGAGACCCCAGGTCCCGGGGAGCTGTTTTTT. Translating it yields CASSSLFEDERETPGPGELFF.

This chain connects TRBV2 to TRBJ1-6, with TRBD1 identical over 9 bases. This CDR3 is 18 amino acids long. Germline V gene sequence: CDR1 SNHLY, CDR2 FYNNEI. Trimming took 5 bases from V and 4 from J; bases not matched to a gene: 12. Here the CDR3 DNA reads TGTGCCAGCAGTTCCGGGACAGGGCTCAGGAGTTATAATTCACCCCTCCACTTT. Protein sequence: CASSSGTGLRSYNSPLHF.

The rearrangement links TRBV5-1 to TRBJ2-3; D might be TRBD2 (6 bases). The length of the CDR3 is 16 residues. Germline CDR1 reads SGHRS; CDR2 reads YFSETQ. Trimming cost V 0 bases and J 0 bases, with 11 bases left between them. The CDR3 DNA is TGCGCCAGCAGCTTGGGGTTAGCGGAGAGCACAGATACGCAGTATTTT. Translation gives CASSLGLAESTDTQYF. The full variable domain, in which reference TRBV5-1 and TRBJ2-3 provide the parts outside the CDR3, is KAGVTQTPRYLIKTRGQQVTLSCSPISGHRSVSWYQQTPGQGLQFLFEYFSETQRNKGNFPGRFSGRQFSNSRSEMNVSTLELGDSALYLCASSLGLAESTDTQYFGPGTRLTVL.

The CDR3 loop reads CASSFRQGANTEAFF. As DNA, the CDR3 is TGCGCCAGCAGCTTTCGGCAGGGGGCAAACACTGAAGCTTTCTTT. This chain connects TRBV5-1 to TRBJ1-1; the match to TRBD1 covers 8 bases. CDR1 is SGHRS and CDR2 is YFSETQ in the germline V gene. The CDR3 totals 15 residues. The junction had 5 bases not matched to a gene; V was cut back by 2 bases and J by 2 bases.

CDR3 nucleotides: TGTGCCTGGAGCAACAGAAACTATGGCTACACCTTC. As protein: CAWSNRNYGYTF. This chain connects TRBV30 to TRBJ1-2; no firm D call. The V end was cut by 3 bases, the J end by 2 bases, with 7 bases between. The CDR3 has 12 amino acids. Per the germline V gene, CDR1 is GTSNPN and CDR2 is SVGIG (reference sequence).

The genes are TRBV10-1 and TRBJ1-1; D remains ambiguous. Between the trimmed V and J ends, which lost 6 bases and 9 bases, there was a span of 5 bases. Germline V lookup: CDR1 WNHNN, CDR2 SYGVQD (reference sequence). The CDR3 sequence is 9 residues long. DNA for the CDR3: TGCGCCAGCAGGGGCAAAGCTTTCTTT. Translating gives CASRGKAFF.

The rearrangement links TRBV19 to TRBJ2-7; 8 bases are a match to TRBD1. Germline loops: CDR1 LNHDA, CDR2 SQIVND (reference sequence). Trimming removed 1 base from V and 5 bases from J; junction bases left unmatched: 13. The CDR3 covers 17 residues. CDR3 in amino acids: CASSIVPAGGRLNEQYF. As DNA, the CDR3 is TGTGCCAGTAGTATAGTTCCCGCAGGGGGCAGACTGAACGAGCAGTACTTC.

The CDR3 here is CASSFPSGLNEQFF. The CDR3 nucleotides read TGTGCCAGCAGTTTTCCTAGCGGTCTCAATGAGCAGTTCTTC. The chain carries TRBV6-6 and TRBJ2-1; 7 positions agree with TRBD2. The CDR3 totals 14 residues. V shed 4 bases and J 6 bases; nucleotides not matched to a gene: 6. CDR1 and CDR2 from the germline V gene are MNHNY and SVGAGI (reference sequence).

The CDR3 sequence: CASSPPSLDTQYF. In nucleotides, the CDR3 is TGTGCCAGCAGCCCTCCTAGTCTGGATACGCAGTATTTT. The chain recombines TRBV9 with TRBJ2-3; D remains ambiguous. Trimming removed 4 bases at V and 6 bases at J, with 12 bases between. CDR3 length: 13 amino acids. Germline V gene lookup returns CDR1 SGDLS and CDR2 YYNGEE.

Of note for this clone: A read error may account for a junction end that differs from germline. In nucleotides, the CDR3 is TGTTCCAGCAGCTTAAACGCAGGGGGCAATGAGCAGTTCTTC. Residues: CSSSLNAGGNEQFF. J is TRBJ2-1 and V is TRBV7-3, with 7 bases matching TRBD1. CDR3 length: 14 residues. From germline, CDR1 is SGHTA and CDR2 FQGTGA.

This chain uses TRBV18 with TRBJ1-4, with 9 nucleotides matching TRBD1. Germline V gene sequence: CDR1 KGHSH, CDR2 LQKENI. CDR3 length: 17 amino acids. Trimming took 3 bases from V and 10 from J; bases not matched to a gene: 15. DNA of the CDR3: TGTGCCAGCTCACCTTTCTCCGGGACAGGGAGTAGCGGAAAACTGTTTTTT. Its translation is CASSPFSGTGSSGKLFF.

The chain links TRBV9 to TRBJ2-5, with TRBD2 matching 14 bases. The CDR3 is 15 residues long. Germline V gives CDR1 SGDLS, CDR2 YYNGEE. The trim removed 3 bases at V and 4 bases at J, leaving 2 bases unmatched. In DNA, the CDR3 is TGTGCCAGCAGCGCTGGGACTAGCGGGGGAGAGACCCAGTACTTC. This sequence encodes CASSAGTSGGETQYF.

V gene TRBV5-1 combines with J gene TRBJ2-3; tentative D call: TRBD2 (5 bases). CDR3 length: 13 residues. V dropped 0 bases and J dropped 11 bases, with 13 bases sitting between them. The germline gives CDR1 SGHRS, CDR2 YFSETQ. In DNA form, the CDR3 reads TGCGCCAGCAGCTTGGCCTCGAGGGAGAGGCAGTATTTT. It specifies CASSLASRERQYF.

The chain combines TRBV7-6 with TRBJ2-1; 8 bases fit TRBD1. The length of the CDR3 is 14 residues. The germline gives CDR1 SGHVS, CDR2 FNYEAQ. V shed 5 bases, J shed 7 bases, and the junction held 7 bases outside the gene matches. This CDR3 is CASSQWTGSNEQFF. The DNA for the CDR3 is TGTGCCAGCAGCCAGTGGACAGGGAGTAATGAGCAGTTCTTC.